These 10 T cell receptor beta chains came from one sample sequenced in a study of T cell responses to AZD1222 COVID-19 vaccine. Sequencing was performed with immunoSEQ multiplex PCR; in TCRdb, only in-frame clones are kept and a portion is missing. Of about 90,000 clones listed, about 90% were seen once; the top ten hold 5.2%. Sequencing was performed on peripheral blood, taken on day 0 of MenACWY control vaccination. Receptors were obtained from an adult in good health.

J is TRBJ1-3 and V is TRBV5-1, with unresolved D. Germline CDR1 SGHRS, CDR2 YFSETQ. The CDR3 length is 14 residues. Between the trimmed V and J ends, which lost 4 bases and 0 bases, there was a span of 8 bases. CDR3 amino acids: CASSPDGSGNTIYF. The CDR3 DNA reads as TGCGCCAGCAGCCCCGATGGCTCTGGAAACACCATATATTTT.

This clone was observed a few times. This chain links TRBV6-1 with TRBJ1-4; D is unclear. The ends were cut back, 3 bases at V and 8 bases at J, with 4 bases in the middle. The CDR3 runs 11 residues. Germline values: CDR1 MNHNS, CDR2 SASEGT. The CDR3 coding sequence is TGTGCCAGCAGTGAGTGGGAAAAACTGTTTTTT. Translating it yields CASSEWEKLFF.

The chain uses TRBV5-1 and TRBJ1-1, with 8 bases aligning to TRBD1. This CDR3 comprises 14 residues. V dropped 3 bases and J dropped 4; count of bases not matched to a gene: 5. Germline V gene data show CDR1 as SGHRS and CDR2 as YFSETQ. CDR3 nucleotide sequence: TGCGCCAGCAGCTCTGGACAGGGTGGCACTGAAGCTTTCTTT. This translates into CASSSGQGGTEAFF.

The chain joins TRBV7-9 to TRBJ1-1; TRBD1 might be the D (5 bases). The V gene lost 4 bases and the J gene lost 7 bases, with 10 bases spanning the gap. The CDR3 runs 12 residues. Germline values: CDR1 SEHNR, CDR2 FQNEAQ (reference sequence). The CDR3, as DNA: TGTGCCAGCAGCTCCGGGGGGGTTGAAGCTTTCTTT. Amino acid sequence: CASSSGGVEAFF.

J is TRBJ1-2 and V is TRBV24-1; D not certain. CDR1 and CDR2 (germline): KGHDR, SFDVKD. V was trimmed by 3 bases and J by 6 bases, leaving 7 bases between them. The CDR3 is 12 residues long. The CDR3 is CATSDRPDGYTF. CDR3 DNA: TGTGCCACCAGTGATCGTCCGGATGGCTACACCTTC.

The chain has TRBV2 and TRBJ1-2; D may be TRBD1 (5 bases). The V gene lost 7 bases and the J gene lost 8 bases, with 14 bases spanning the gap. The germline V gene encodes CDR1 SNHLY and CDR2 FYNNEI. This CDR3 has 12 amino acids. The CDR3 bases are TGTGCCAGCATCAGAAGGGGCCGAGGCTACACCTTC. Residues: CASIRRGRGYTF.

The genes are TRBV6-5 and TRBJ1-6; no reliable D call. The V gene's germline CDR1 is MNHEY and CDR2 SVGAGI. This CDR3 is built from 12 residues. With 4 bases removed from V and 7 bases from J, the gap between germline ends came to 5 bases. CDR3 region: CASSSRNSPLHF. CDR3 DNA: TGTGCCAGCAGTTCCAGAAATTCACCCCTCCACTTT.

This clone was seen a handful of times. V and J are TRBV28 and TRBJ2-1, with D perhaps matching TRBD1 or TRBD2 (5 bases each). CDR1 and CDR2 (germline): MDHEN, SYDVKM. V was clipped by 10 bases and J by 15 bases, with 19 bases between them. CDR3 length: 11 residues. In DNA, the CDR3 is TGTGCCACCCTGGGACCAGGCACGTTGTTCTTC. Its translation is CATLGPGTLFF.

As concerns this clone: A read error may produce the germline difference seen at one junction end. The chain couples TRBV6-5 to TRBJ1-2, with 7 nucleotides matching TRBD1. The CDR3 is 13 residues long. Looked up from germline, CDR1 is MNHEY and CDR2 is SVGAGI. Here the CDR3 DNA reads TGTGTCAGCGGACAGGCGTCCCAGGGAGGCTACACCTTC. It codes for CVSGQASQGGYTF.

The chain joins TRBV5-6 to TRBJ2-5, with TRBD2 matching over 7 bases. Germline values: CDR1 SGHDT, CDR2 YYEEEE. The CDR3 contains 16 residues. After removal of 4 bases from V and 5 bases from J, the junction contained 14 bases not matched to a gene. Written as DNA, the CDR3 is TGTGCCAGCAGCCCCAGTGGAGTCAGCGGGGCGGAGACCCAGTACTTC. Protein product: CASSPSGVSGAETQYF.